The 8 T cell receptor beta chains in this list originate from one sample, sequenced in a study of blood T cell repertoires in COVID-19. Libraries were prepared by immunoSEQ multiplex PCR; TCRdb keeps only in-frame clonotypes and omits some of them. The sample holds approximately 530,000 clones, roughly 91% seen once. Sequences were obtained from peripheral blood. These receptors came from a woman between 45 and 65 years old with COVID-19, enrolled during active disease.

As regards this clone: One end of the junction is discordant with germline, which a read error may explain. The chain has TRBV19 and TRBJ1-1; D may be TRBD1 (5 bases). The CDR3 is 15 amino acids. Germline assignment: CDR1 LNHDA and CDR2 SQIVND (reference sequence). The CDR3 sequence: CASSIQVAGNAEAFF. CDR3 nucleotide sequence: TGTGCCAGTAGTATACAGGTAGCAGGGAACGCTGAAGCTTTCTTT. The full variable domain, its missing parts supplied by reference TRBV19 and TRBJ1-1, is DGGITQSPKYLFRKEGQNVTLSCEQNLNHDAMYWYRQDPGQGLRLIYYSQIVNDFQKGDIAEGYSVSREKKESFPLTVTSAQKNPTAFYLCASSIQVAGNAEAFFGQGTRLTVV.

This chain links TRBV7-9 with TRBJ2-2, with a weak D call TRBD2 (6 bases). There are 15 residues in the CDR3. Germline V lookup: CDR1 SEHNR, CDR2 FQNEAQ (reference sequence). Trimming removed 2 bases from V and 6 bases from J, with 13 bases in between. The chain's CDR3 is CASSLRREGAGELFF. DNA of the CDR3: TGTGCCAGCAGCTTACGGAGGGAAGGGGCCGGGGAGCTGTTTTTT. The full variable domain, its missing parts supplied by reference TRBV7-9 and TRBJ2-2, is DTGVSQNPRHKITKRGQNVTFRCDPISEHNRLYWYRQTLGQGPEFLTYFQNEAQLEKSRLLSDRFSAERPKGSFSTLEIQRTEQGDSAMYLCASSLRREGAGELFFGEGSRLTVL.

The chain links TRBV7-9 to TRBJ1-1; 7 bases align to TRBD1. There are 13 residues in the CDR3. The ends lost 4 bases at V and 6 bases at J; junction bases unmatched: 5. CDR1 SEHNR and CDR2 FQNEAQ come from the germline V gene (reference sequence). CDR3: CASSWDRASEAFF. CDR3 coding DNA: TGTGCCAGCAGCTGGGACAGAGCGTCTGAAGCTTTCTTT. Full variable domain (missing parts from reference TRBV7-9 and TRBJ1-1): DTGVSQNPRHKITKRGQNVTFRCDPISEHNRLYWYRQTLGQGPEFLTYFQNEAQLEKSRLLSDRFSAERPKGSFSTLEIQRTEQGDSAMYLCASSWDRASEAFFGQGTRLTVV.

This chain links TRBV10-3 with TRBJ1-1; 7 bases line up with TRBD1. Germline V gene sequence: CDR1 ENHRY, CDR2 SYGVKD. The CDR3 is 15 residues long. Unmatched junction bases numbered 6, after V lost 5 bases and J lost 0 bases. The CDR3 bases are TGTGCCATCAGTCCCAGAACAGGGGTGAACACTGAAGCTTTCTTT. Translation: CAISPRTGVNTEAFF.

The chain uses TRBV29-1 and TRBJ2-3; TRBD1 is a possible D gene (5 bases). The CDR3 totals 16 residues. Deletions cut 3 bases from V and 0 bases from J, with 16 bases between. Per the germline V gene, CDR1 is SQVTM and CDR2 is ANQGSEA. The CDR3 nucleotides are TGCAGCGTTGATGGGTGGACATCTCATAGCACAGATACGCAGTATTTT. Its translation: CSVDGWTSHSTDTQYF.

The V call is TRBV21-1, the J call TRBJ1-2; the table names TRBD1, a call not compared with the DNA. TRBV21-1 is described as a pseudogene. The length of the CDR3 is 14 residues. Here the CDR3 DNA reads TGTGCCAGCAGCAAAGTCCTACAGGGTAACGGCTACACCTTC. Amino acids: CASSKVLQGNGYTF.

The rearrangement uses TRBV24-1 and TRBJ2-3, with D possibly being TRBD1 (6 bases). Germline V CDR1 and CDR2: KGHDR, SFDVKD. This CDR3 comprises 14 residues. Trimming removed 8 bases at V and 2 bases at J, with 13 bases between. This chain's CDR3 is CATTDRYYTDTQYF. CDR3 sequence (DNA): TGTGCCACCACAGACAGGTATTACACAGATACGCAGTATTTT.

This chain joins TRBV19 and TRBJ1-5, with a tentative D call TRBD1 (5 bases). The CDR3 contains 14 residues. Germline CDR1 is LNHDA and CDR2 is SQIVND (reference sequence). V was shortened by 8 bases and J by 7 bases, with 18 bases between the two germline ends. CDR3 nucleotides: TGTGCCAGTCGAACCGACAGCTTTGACCAGCCCCAGCATTTT. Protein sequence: CASRTDSFDQPQHF.